The TCR beta chain described here comes from a study of spatial heterogeneity in lung cancer. In the study overall: Raw-read counts averaged over ten per unique TCR and UMI combination.

The table lists this clonotype with a few counts. CDR3 length: 12 amino acids. J lost 6 bases, V lost 4 bases, and 3 bases had no gene match. Germline V gene sequence: CDR1 MNHEY, CDR2 SMNVEV (reference sequence). Described time point: blood at routine non-recurrence follow-up after resection. MiXCR was run by TCRdb on the 5' RACE reads, yielding one entry per CDR3 protein. Among just under 10,000 distinct CDR3 sequences, about 23% were seen once, and the ten largest hold 3% to 5%. This receptor was obtained from a female donor with early-stage non-small cell lung cancer. Sequences were derived from PBMCs, sampled at follow-up. V gene TRBV27 combines with J gene TRBJ2-7, with 7 bases fitting TRBD2. CDR3 DNA sequence: TGTGCCAGCAGTTCCCGGACTAGCGAGCAGTACTTC. This codes for CASSSRTSEQYF.